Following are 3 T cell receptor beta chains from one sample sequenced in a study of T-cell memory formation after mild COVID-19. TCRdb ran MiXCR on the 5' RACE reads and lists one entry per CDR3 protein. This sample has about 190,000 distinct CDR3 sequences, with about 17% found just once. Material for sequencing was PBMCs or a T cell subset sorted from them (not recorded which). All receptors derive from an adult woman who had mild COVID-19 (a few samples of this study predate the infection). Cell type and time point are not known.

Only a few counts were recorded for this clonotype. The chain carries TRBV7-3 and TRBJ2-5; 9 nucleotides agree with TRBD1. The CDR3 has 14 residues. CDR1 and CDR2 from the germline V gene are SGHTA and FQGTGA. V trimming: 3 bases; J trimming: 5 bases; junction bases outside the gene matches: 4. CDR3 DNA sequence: TGTGCCAGCAGCTTCGGGGACAGGGTGGAGACCCAGTACTTC. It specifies CASSFGDRVETQYF.

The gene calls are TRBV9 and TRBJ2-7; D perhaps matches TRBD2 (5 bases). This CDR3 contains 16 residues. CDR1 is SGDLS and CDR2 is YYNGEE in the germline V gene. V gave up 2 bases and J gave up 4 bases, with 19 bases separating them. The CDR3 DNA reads TGTGCCAGCAGCGTGGCCCCGTCCGACTACGGGTACGAGCAGTACTTC. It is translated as CASSVAPSDYGYEQYF.

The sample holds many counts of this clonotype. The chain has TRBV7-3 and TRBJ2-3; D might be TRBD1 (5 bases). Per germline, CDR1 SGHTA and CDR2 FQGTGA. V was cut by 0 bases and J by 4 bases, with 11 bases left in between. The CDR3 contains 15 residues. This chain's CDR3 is CASSLTGVPADTQYF. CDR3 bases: TGTGCCAGCAGCTTAACAGGGGTTCCTGCAGATACGCAGTATTTT. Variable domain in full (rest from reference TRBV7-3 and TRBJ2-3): GAGVSQTPSNKVTEKGKYVELRCDPISGHTALYWYRQSLGQGPEFLIYFQGTGAADDSGLPNDRFFAVRPEGSVSTLKIQRTERGDSAVYLCASSLTGVPADTQYFGPGTRLTVL.